The 32 T cell receptor beta chains below all came from one sample that was sequenced in a study of T cells in Graves' hyperthyroidism and ophthalmopathy (dated by TCRdb to the late 2010s). The library was made by multiplex PCR. Sequencer: Illumina HiSeq 2000. The TCR beta CDR3 regions were amplified from the RNA transcripts. The first round of RT-PCR for the TCR CDR3 was performed with the HTBI primer set and the Qiagen OneStep RT-PCR kit. TCRdb reran the public reads through fastp at Q25 and MiXCR, keeping productive beta chains. Entries are consolidated by CDR3 protein sequence, retaining the most common genes and DNA. The sample contains 550,000 to 650,000 distinct CDR3 sequences, about 15% of them found a single time. More than 11% of the sample is held by the ten biggest clonotypes. Sequenced: blood. These receptors all come from a woman aged 40-49 years with Graves' hyperthyroidism.

This clonotype was seen a handful of times. V and J are TRBV20-1 and TRBJ1-2, with D perhaps matching TRBD1 (5 bases). Trimming took 6 bases from V and 8 from J, leaving 13 bases between them. This CDR3 region has 11 residues. Germline CDR1 and CDR2: DFQATT and SNEGSKA (reference sequence). The CDR3 DNA follows: TGCAGTGCCGAGTCGGGGGACGGCTACACCTTC. It yields the protein CSAESGDGYTF.

This clonotype was found many times. The chain uses TRBV20-1 and TRBJ2-1, with D hard to call. Looked up from germline, CDR1 is DFQATT and CDR2 is SNEGSKA (reference sequence). Trimming took 1 base from V and 0 from J, leaving 7 bases between them. This CDR3 comprises 14 residues. This CDR3 is CSARAGLSYNEQFF. The CDR3 DNA reads TGCAGTGCTAGAGCGGGCCTCTCCTACAATGAGCAGTTCTTC.

A few counts support this clonotype. This chain links TRBV13 with TRBJ2-1; TRBD1 is a possible D gene (6 bases). From germline, CDR1 is PRHDT and CDR2 FYEKMQ (reference sequence). V lost 5 bases to trimming and J lost 8 bases, with 16 bases between them. The CDR3 has 14 amino acids. In DNA form, the CDR3 reads TGTGCCAGCAGCCCCCGTACAGGGCTGGATGAGCAGTTCTTC. Translating it yields CASSPRTGLDEQFF.

The chain combines TRBV6-1 with TRBJ2-1; possibly TRBD1 or TRBD2 for D (6 bases each). The CDR3 is 13 residues long. V was trimmed by 3 bases and J by 8 bases, leaving 11 bases between them. Germline CDR1 is MNHNS and CDR2 is SASEGT. The CDR3 region has the DNA TGTGCCAGCAGTGAGGGGGGCCAAGATGAGCAGTTCTTC. Translated: CASSEGGQDEQFF.

This clonotype came up many times. This rearrangement joins TRBV6-2 or TRBV6-3 to TRBJ1-1; D not resolved. Trimming pared 2 bases from V and 10 bases from J, leaving 14 bases between. The CDR3 runs 13 residues. Germline lookup yields CDR1 MNHEY and CDR2 SVGEGT. Here the CDR3 reads CASSYPGPWGAFF. The DNA of the CDR3 is TGTGCCAGCAGTTACCCCGGTCCGTGGGGAGCTTTCTTT.

This rearrangement joins TRBV29-1 to TRBJ2-7; D not certain. CDR1 and CDR2 from the germline V gene are SQVTM and ANQGSEA. V lost 3 bases and J lost 4, with 19 bases in between. The CDR3 runs 15 residues. As DNA, the CDR3 is TGCAGCGTTGAGATTGTGAAGGCTGAGAGGTACGAGCAGTACTTC. The encoded protein is CSVEIVKAERYEQYF.

This clonotype has ten or more counts. The chain links TRBV5-5 to TRBJ2-7; 10 bases agree with TRBD1. Germline-derived CDR1 and CDR2 are SGHKS and YYEKEE (reference sequence). V trimming: 4 bases; J trimming: 4 bases; junction bases outside the gene matches: 5. The CDR3 extends over 14 amino acids. In nucleotides, the CDR3 is TGTGCCAGCAGCCCGGGACAGGGGATGTACGAGCAGTACTTC. Its translation: CASSPGQGMYEQYF.

This clonotype was seen repeatedly, ten times or more. The chain is built from TRBV7-3 and TRBJ2-1; TRBD2 matches 7 bases. The trim removed 0 bases at V and 8 bases at J, leaving 10 bases unmatched. In germline, CDR1 is SGHTA, CDR2 FQGTGA. The CDR3 spans 16 residues. CDR3 in amino acids: CASSLTTAGGSHEQFF. The CDR3 nucleotides read TGTGCCAGCAGCTTAACGACCGCCGGGGGGTCCCATGAGCAGTTCTTC.

This clonotype has at least ten counts. The chain combines TRBV6-1 with TRBJ1-2; D ambiguous. CDR1 and CDR2 from the germline V gene are MNHNS and SASEGT. This CDR3 spans 13 amino acids. Trimming stripped 3 bases from V and 3 bases from J, with 8 bases between. The CDR3 region has the DNA TGTGCCAGCAGTGACAGAACATACTATGGCTACACCTTC. This codes for CASSDRTYYGYTF.

Remarks on this clonotype: Since the CDR3 does not end with the conserved phenylalanine or tryptophan, this likely comes from a read error. The chain employs TRBV4-1 and TRBJ2-7; D ambiguous. There are 14 residues in the CDR3. Trimming stripped 0 bases from V and 2 bases from J, with 8 bases between. Germline CDR1 and CDR2: MGHRA and YSYEKL. CDR3 DNA sequence: TGCGCCAGCAGCCAAGATTTACGGGCCTACGAGCAGTACCTC. Amino acids: CASSQDLRAYEQYL.

This clonotype was detected only a few times. A much larger clone is a single base away; this may be a read error. The chain couples TRBV11-2 to TRBJ1-4; TRBD1 might be the D (5 bases). Germline CDR1 SGHAT, CDR2 FQNNGV. This CDR3 is 15 amino acids long. CDR3 sequence: CASSLGTGIGEKQFF. CDR3 nucleotides: TGTGCCAGCAGCTTAGGAACAGGTATAGGTGAAAAACAGTTTTTT. The variable domain in full, with the rest retrieved from reference TRBV11-2 and TRBJ1-4, is EAGVAQSPRYKIIEKRQSVAFWCNPISGHATLYWYQQILGQGPKLLIQFQNNGVVDDSQLPKDRFSAERLKGVDSTLKIQPAKLEDSAVYLCASSLGTGIGEKQFFGSGTQLSVL.

This chain links TRBV7-9 with TRBJ1-2; weak D call: TRBD1 (5 bases). Per the germline V gene, CDR1 is SEHNR and CDR2 is FQNEAQ (reference sequence). The CDR3 consists of 14 residues. V dropped 2 bases and J dropped 6 bases, with 13 bases sitting between them. The CDR3 here is CASSLKTLRDGYTF. CDR3 coding DNA: TGTGCCAGCAGCTTAAAAACTCTCAGGGATGGCTACACCTTC.

Ten or more counts support this clonotype. The J gene is TRBJ2-5, the V gene TRBV28, with 7 bases fitting TRBD2. Per the germline V gene, CDR1 is MDHEN and CDR2 is SYDVKM. The length of the CDR3 is 16 residues. V was pared by 6 bases and J by 4 bases, with 14 bases of the junction left unmatched. The CDR3 coding sequence is TGTGCCAGCAGCGGCAGGGAGGGTCGGGGTGGAGAGACCCAGTACTTC. Residues: CASSGREGRGGETQYF.

This clonotype was counted ten times or more. The chain is built from TRBV12-5 and TRBJ2-1; D is unclear. The CDR3 length is 15 residues. Trimming removed 0 bases from V and 4 bases from J, with 10 bases in between. Germline CDR1 and CDR2: LGHNT and FRNRAP. The CDR3 coding sequence is TGTGCTAGTGGTTTGGTAATATCTAAATACAATGAGCAGTTCTTC. Its translation: CASGLVISKYNEQFF.

This clonotype was counted many times. The chain links TRBV7-9 to TRBJ2-5; D call uncertain. The CDR3 loop spans 12 amino acids. The V end was cut by 6 bases, the J end by 5 bases, with 10 bases between. CDR1 is SEHNR, CDR2 FQNEAQ, per germline (reference sequence). The CDR3, as DNA: TGTGCCAGCAGGGGTGGCCTGGAGACCCAGTACTTC. As protein: CASRGGLETQYF.

This clonotype was observed a handful of times. The chain employs TRBV4-1 and TRBJ2-2, with a tentative D call TRBD2 (5 bases). The CDR3 runs to 15 residues. V shed 4 bases and J shed 7 bases, with 16 bases lying between them. From germline, CDR1 is MGHRA and CDR2 YSYEKL. The chain's CDR3 is CASSLTGGGSGELFF. CDR3 DNA: TGCGCCAGCAGCCTGACCGGCGGAGGCAGCGGGGAGCTGTTTTTT.

Ten or more counts support this clonotype. The chain links TRBV3-1 to TRBJ2-2; D is undetermined. Per germline, CDR1 LGHDT and CDR2 YNNKEL (reference sequence). The CDR3 loop spans 16 amino acids. V lost 0 bases, J lost 4 bases, and 12 bases lay in between. The CDR3 nucleotides read TGTGCCAGCAGCCAAGATGGTCGGGTTGGCACCGGGGAGCTGTTTTTT. Encoded protein: CASSQDGRVGTGELFF.

The V and J genes are TRBV6-6 and TRBJ1-6; no clear D gene. The germline V gene has CDR1 MNHNY and CDR2 SVGAGI (reference sequence). The CDR3 totals 14 residues. V gave up 2 bases and J gave up 7 bases, with 9 bases separating them. CDR3 in amino acids: CASSYREGNSPLHF. The DNA of the CDR3 is TGTGCCAGCAGTTACAGGGAAGGCAATTCACCCCTCCACTTT.

This clonotype has a handful of counts. CDR3 sequence reads: CATTTSGRYSVGELFF. CDR3 sequence (DNA): TGTGCCACCACCACTAGCGGGAGGTATTCGGTCGGGGAGCTGTTTTTT. The J gene is TRBJ2-2, the V gene TRBV15; 12 bases are shared with TRBD2. Germline-derived CDR1 and CDR2 are LNHNV and YYDKDF (reference sequence). V was clipped by 7 bases and J by 7 bases; unmatched bases: 10. CDR3 size: 16 residues.

This clonotype occurred a few times. The chain links TRBV12-3 or TRBV12-4 to TRBJ1-5; no firm D call. Trimming shortened V by 5 bases and J by 7 bases, and 15 bases separated the two germline ends. This CDR3 is 14 amino acids long. CDR3 protein: CASSNDGFGQPQHF. CDR3 nucleotides: TGTGCCAGCAGTAATGACGGGTTCGGGCAGCCCCAGCATTTT.

This clonotype has a handful of counts. Mismatch with germline at one junction end may stem from a read error. The chain couples TRBV20-1 to TRBJ2-1; 8 positions match TRBD2. Germline CDR1 DFQATT, CDR2 SNEGSKA (reference sequence). This CDR3 region has 14 residues. The CDR3 loop reads CSAREGLGHNERFF. The CDR3 region has the DNA TGCAGTGCTAGGGAGGGACTAGGACACAATGAGCGGTTCTTC.

The chain couples TRBV6-1 to TRBJ2-7, with D possibly matching TRBD1 (5 bases). V dropped 5 bases and J dropped 4 bases, with 18 bases sitting between them. CDR3 length equals 15 residues. CDR1 is MNHNS, CDR2 SASEGT, per germline. The CDR3 here is CASSSTRRGQYEQYF. The CDR3 region has the DNA TGTGCCAGCAGTTCCACAAGAAGGGGTCAATACGAGCAGTACTTC.

The genes are TRBV5-5 and TRBJ2-4; maybe TRBD1 (5 bases). V lost 4 bases, J lost 0 bases, and 14 bases lay in between. This CDR3 spans 16 amino acids. CDR1 SGHKS and CDR2 YYEKEE come from the germline V gene (reference sequence). The CDR3 protein is CASSRSAGIAKNIQYF. The CDR3 DNA reads as TGTGCCAGCAGCCGGAGCGCAGGGATAGCCAAAAACATTCAGTACTTC.

This clonotype was found many times. V and J are TRBV27 and TRBJ2-2, with 10 bases lining up with TRBD2. V lost 4 bases and J lost 6; bases outside the gene matches: 8. Germline assignment: CDR1 MNHEY and CDR2 SMNVEV (reference sequence). The CDR3 spans 16 residues. CDR3 nucleotides: TGTGCCAGCAGTTCTAGCGGGAGTGCTAAGGCCGGGGAGCTGTTTTTT. Translating it yields CASSSSGSAKAGELFF.

V usage is TRBV19 and J usage is TRBJ1-5, with D maybe TRBD1 (5 bases). The CDR3 is 15 amino acids. CDR1 and CDR2 from the germline V gene are LNHDA and SQIVND (reference sequence). V was clipped by 5 bases and J by 4 bases, with 15 bases between them. The CDR3 nucleotides read TGTGCCAGTAGTGAGGCAGGACACTCGAATCAGCCCCAGCATTTT. Translating it yields CASSEAGHSNQPQHF.

This clonotype was seen ten or more times. The chain has TRBV28 and TRBJ1-2; weak D call: TRBD1 (6 bases). Looked up from germline, CDR1 is MDHEN and CDR2 is SYDVKM. This CDR3 is 13 amino acids long. V gave up 6 bases and J gave up 10 bases, with 18 bases separating them. DNA for the CDR3: TGTGCCAGCAGGTTGGGACACATTGGAACCTACACCTTC. Residues: CASRLGHIGTYTF.

The table lists this clonotype with many counts. J is TRBJ2-3 and V is TRBV20-1; 11 bases are shared with TRBD2. The V segment lost 1 base and the J segment 4 bases; nucleotides outside the gene matches: 16. Germline loops: CDR1 DFQATT, CDR2 SNEGSKA (reference sequence). The CDR3 is 19 amino acids. CDR3 loop: CSARVSPGTSGKRADTQYF. In nucleotides, the CDR3 is TGCAGTGCTAGAGTATCCCCAGGGACTAGCGGCAAACGGGCAGATACGCAGTATTTT.

This clonotype was recorded a few times. The chain couples TRBV6-2 or TRBV6-3 to TRBJ1-2; no reliable D call. CDR3 length: 13 residues. V shed 6 bases and J shed 4 bases, with 12 bases lying between them. Per germline, CDR1 MNHEY and CDR2 SVGEGT. The CDR3 DNA reads as TGTGCCAGCAGGAGGGAACGCCCCTATGGCTACACCTTC. Translated, it gives CASRRERPYGYTF.

This clonotype came up many times. This chain uses TRBV7-9 with TRBJ1-1; 7 bases are shared with TRBD1. The CDR3 consists of 15 residues. Germline V CDR1 and CDR2: SEHNR, FQNEAQ (reference sequence). Losses at the gene ends were 4 bases for V and 5 bases for J; bases not matched to a gene: 10. The CDR3 region is CASSSQGGGWTEAFF. CDR3 nucleotides: TGTGCCAGCAGCTCCCAGGGGGGCGGGTGGACTGAAGCTTTCTTT.

This chain links TRBV6-1 with TRBJ1-1, with D unclear. The CDR3 loop spans 16 amino acids. The germline gives CDR1 MNHNS, CDR2 SASEGT. V lost 3 bases and J 6 bases, leaving 20 bases between the germline ends. The CDR3 nucleotides are TGTGCCAGCAGTGATCGGGGTATCGCGACTAAACCTGAAGCTTTCTTT. It specifies CASSDRGIATKPEAFF.

This clonotype was seen at least ten times. V gene TRBV3-1 combines with J gene TRBJ2-1; D is possibly TRBD2 (6 bases). V was clipped by 0 bases and J by 2 bases, with 14 bases between them. This CDR3 spans 17 amino acids. CDR1 is LGHDT and CDR2 is YNNKEL in the germline V gene (reference sequence). Here the CDR3 reads CASSQDMASVTYNEQFF. CDR3 nucleotide sequence: TGTGCCAGCAGCCAAGATATGGCTAGCGTAACCTACAATGAGCAGTTCTTC.

This clonotype was seen only a few times. The J gene is TRBJ2-1, the V gene TRBV6-2 or TRBV6-3; 9 nucleotides line up with TRBD2. Germline assignment: CDR1 MNHEY and CDR2 SVGEGT. This CDR3 has 16 amino acids. J gave up 7 bases and V 5 bases, and 12 bases lay outside the gene matches. For the CDR3, the DNA is TGTGCCAGCAGTCCGAGAGGCGGGAGGGCCGTTAATGAGCAGTTCTTC. It translates to CASSPRGGRAVNEQFF.